This note documents a single TCR beta chain sequence. Only in-frame clones appear in the TCRdb table, and some are missing; sequencing was by immunoSEQ multiplex PCR. The sample shows 80,000 or so clones, 70% to 90% of them seen only once. This entry belongs to a study of blood T cell repertoires in COVID-19. About the study: Material from acute and convalescent COVID-19 was sourced from the United States, Italy and Spain. The analysed material was cDNA or gDNA that came from T cells, B-cell-depleted T cells, or PBMCs.

The V gene's germline CDR1 is SGHNT and CDR2 YENEEA. CDR3 length equals 17 residues. V shed 5 bases and J 2 bases; nucleotides not matched to a gene: 11. Source material: peripheral blood. The chain employs TRBV11-3 and TRBJ2-1, with 8 bases matching TRBD2. The receptor's source is a woman aged 80 or over with acute or convalescent COVID-19. CDR3 in DNA: TGTGCCAGCAGCGGATCTCAGCGGGGGTCCGCCTACAATGAGCAGTTCTTC. Translation: CASSGSQRGSAYNEQFF.